The TCR beta chain under discussion was sequenced for a study of cytomegalovirus exposure and HLA in healthy donors. General study findings and limits: In an earlier analysis, about 87% or about 30%: the productive usage of most TCR beta V segments. TCR sequences were mostly rare, though some public TCRs occurred in many donors.

The junction had 3 bases not matched to a gene; V was cut back by 3 bases and J by 0 bases. The CDR3 extends over 15 amino acids. Germline V gene lookup returns CDR1 KGHSH and CDR2 LQKENI. Notes on this clone: The target antigen is unknown.

Primers for the PCR totalled 60 Vbeta and 13 Jbeta. Method: immunoSEQ multiplex PCR; TCRdb's copy keeps in-frame clones and lacks some. The table includes fewer than 150,000 clones, 70% to 80% detected once. This chain uses TRBV18 with TRBJ2-7, with 9 bases lining up with TRBD2. This sequence was found in a man aged 45-65 years in good health and CMV-seronegative. Sequencing was carried out using PBMCs. The CDR3 coding sequence is TGTGCCAGCTCACCCGAGACTAGCGGCTCCTACGAGCAGTACTTC. Translating it yields CASSPETSGSYEQYF. Drawing the rest from reference TRBV18 and TRBJ2-7, the complete variable domain is NAGVMQNPRHLVRRRGQEARLRCSPMKGHSHVYWYRQLPEEGLKFMVYLQKENIIDESGMPKERFSAEFPKEGPSILRIQQVVRGDSAAYFCASSPETSGSYEQYFGPGTRLTVT.